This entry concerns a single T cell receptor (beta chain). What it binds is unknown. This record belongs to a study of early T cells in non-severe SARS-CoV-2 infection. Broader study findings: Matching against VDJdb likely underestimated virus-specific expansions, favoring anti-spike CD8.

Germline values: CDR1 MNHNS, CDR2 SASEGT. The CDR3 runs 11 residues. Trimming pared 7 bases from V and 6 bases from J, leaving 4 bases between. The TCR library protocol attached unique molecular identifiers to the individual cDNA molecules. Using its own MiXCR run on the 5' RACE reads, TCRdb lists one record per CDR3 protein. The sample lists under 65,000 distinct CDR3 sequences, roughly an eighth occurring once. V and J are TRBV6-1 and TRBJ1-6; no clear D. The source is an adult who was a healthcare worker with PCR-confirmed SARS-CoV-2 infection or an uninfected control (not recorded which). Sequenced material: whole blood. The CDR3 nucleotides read TGTGCCAGCATGGTTAATTCACCCCTCCACTTT. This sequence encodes CASMVNSPLHF.